The source of this T cell receptor beta chain is a study of blood T cell repertoires in COVID-19. Study as a whole: The United States, Italy and Spain were the sources of the acute and convalescent COVID-19 samples. T cells, B-cell-depleted T cells, or PBMCs provided the cDNA or gDNA that served as material.

The germline V and J ends were trimmed by 3 bases and 4 bases, with 9 bases remaining between them. The CDR3 has 13 residues. Germline-derived CDR1 and CDR2 are SNHLY and FYNNEI. As processed by the authors: Nucleated cell counts were estimated from reference gene primer amplification. TCRdb keeps only in-frame clones here, not all; method: immunoSEQ multiplex PCR. The DNA was the basis for D and trimming; V, J and clone size are from that table. Counted here are around 300,000 clones, roughly 90% occurring once; the ten biggest clones make up roughly 2.1%. This sequence joins TRBV2 and TRBJ1-2; perhaps TRBD1 as D (5 bases). What was sequenced was peripheral blood. The receptor's source is a man younger than 35 with active or convalescent COVID-19. CDR3 nucleotides: TGTGCCAGCAGTGAGGGGCAGAGCTATGGCTACACCTTC. This sequence encodes CASSEGQSYGYTF.